A single sample is the source of the 20 T cell receptor beta chains below, sequenced in a study of chemoradiotherapy in HPV16-positive cancers. Assay: immunoSEQ multiplex PCR; the TCRdb copy retains only in-frame clones and omits some. This table has around 33,000 clones, about 88% appearing once. This material consisted of blood, taken from a patient who underwent chemoradiotherapy. The source of these receptors is a human donor with HPV-associated anogenital cancer.

The chain combines TRBV4-1 with TRBJ2-5, with 10 bases lining up with TRBD2. Trimming cost V 4 bases and J 5 bases; bases outside gene matches: 10. Germline CDR1 MGHRA, CDR2 YSYEKL. CDR3 length: 16 residues. CDR3: CASSRNSGGMRETQYF. DNA of the CDR3: TGCGCCAGCAGCCGGAATAGCGGGGGGATGAGGGAGACCCAGTACTTC.

The chain uses TRBV28 and TRBJ1-5; unclear D gene. Per the germline V gene, CDR1 is MDHEN and CDR2 is SYDVKM. This CDR3 is built from 15 residues. Trimming took off 3 bases at V and 1 base at J, with 10 bases between the two ends. For the CDR3, the DNA is TGTGCCAGCAGTTTGCCCCTGGACAGCAATCAGCCCCAGCATTTT. Protein: CASSLPLDSNQPQHF. The variable domain in full, with the rest retrieved from reference TRBV28 and TRBJ1-5, is DVKVTQSSRYLVKRTGEKVFLECVQDMDHENMFWYRQDPGLGLRLIYFSYDVKMKEKGDIPEGYSVSREKKERFSLILESASTNQTSMYLCASSLPLDSNQPQHFGDGTRLSIL.

This chain connects TRBV28 to TRBJ1-2, with 7 bases that match TRBD1. In germline, CDR1 is MDHEN, CDR2 SYDVKM. The V gene end was trimmed by 6 bases and the J gene end by 3 bases; junction bases not matched to a gene: 4. The CDR3 contains 13 residues. CDR3 DNA sequence: TGTGCCAGCAGGACAGGGCAGGACTATGGCTACACCTTC. Translated: CASRTGQDYGYTF.

This chain uses TRBV5-1 with TRBJ2-7; a weak D match, TRBD2 (6 bases). Between the trimmed V and J ends, which lost 0 bases and 1 base, there was a span of 11 bases. The germline gives CDR1 SGHRS, CDR2 YFSETQ. The length of the CDR3 is 15 residues. The DNA for the CDR3 is TGCGCCAGCAGCTTGGCCGAAGGAGGGTCCTACGAGCAGTACTTC. It is translated as CASSLAEGGSYEQYF.

CDR3 amino acids: CASSEPQGGMNTEAFF. The CDR3 DNA sequence: TGTGCCAGCAGTGAACCACAGGGGGGAATGAACACTGAAGCTTTCTTT. The rearrangement joins TRBV6-1 to TRBJ1-1; TRBD1 aligns across 8 bases. The CDR3 spans 16 residues. The junction had 5 bases not matched to a gene; V was cut back by 2 bases and J by 0 bases. Germline loops: CDR1 MNHNS, CDR2 SASEGT.

The genes are TRBV6-5 and TRBJ2-5, with a weak D call TRBD2 (5 bases). The CDR3 covers 13 residues. From germline, CDR1 is MNHEY and CDR2 SVGAGI. Trimming took 4 bases from V and 7 from J, leaving 13 bases between them. The CDR3 nucleotides are TGTGCCAGCAGTTTTCCGACTGAGGGGACCCAGTACTTC. Translation: CASSFPTEGTQYF.

J is TRBJ2-3 and V is TRBV5-1; D is unresolved. This CDR3 is 14 amino acids long. The V gene lost 1 base and the J gene lost 3 bases, with 9 bases spanning the gap. Germline V gene lookup returns CDR1 SGHRS and CDR2 YFSETQ. CDR3 amino acids: CASSLPPETDTQYF. As DNA, the CDR3 is TGCGCCAGCAGCTTGCCCCCGGAAACAGATACGCAGTATTTT.

The genes are TRBV9 and TRBJ2-3; D is ambiguous. CDR1 SGDLS and CDR2 YYNGEE come from the germline V gene. The CDR3 contains 16 residues. Trimming took off 0 bases at V and 2 bases at J, with 13 bases between the two ends. The CDR3 is CASSVVSYPITDTQYF. CDR3 DNA sequence: TGTGCCAGCAGCGTAGTTAGCTATCCTATCACAGATACGCAGTATTTT.

This clone was counted only a few times. V is TRBV19 and J is TRBJ1-1; 9 nucleotides align to TRBD1. The CDR3 extends over 12 amino acids. The V segment lost 6 bases and the J segment 4 bases; nucleotides outside the gene matches: 0. Germline CDR1 is LNHDA and CDR2 is SQIVND (reference sequence). CDR3: CASRTGGTEAFF. CDR3 nucleotide sequence: TGTGCCAGTAGGACAGGGGGCACTGAAGCTTTCTTT.

In this sample, this clone turned up once. This rearrangement joins TRBV28 to TRBJ2-7; 9 positions match TRBD2. The CDR3 totals 12 residues. After removal of 8 bases from V and 2 bases from J, the junction contained 1 base not matched to a gene. In germline, CDR1 is MDHEN, CDR2 SYDVKM. CDR3 region: CASAGGPYEQYF. The CDR3 bases are TGTGCCAGCGCGGGGGGGCCCTACGAGCAGTACTTC.

The V call is TRBV19, the J call TRBJ1-4; no firm D call. In germline, CDR1 is LNHDA, CDR2 SQIVND (reference sequence). The CDR3 is made up of 15 amino acids. With 3 bases removed from V and 5 bases from J, the gap between germline ends came to 13 bases. CDR3 amino acids: CASSMIGRENEKLFF. The CDR3 bases are TGTGCCAGTAGTATGATTGGACGGGAAAATGAAAAACTGTTTTTT.

This sequence joins TRBV4-1 and TRBJ2-3; possibly TRBD1 for D (6 bases). The CDR3 loop spans 17 amino acids. The germline V gene encodes CDR1 MGHRA and CDR2 YSYEKL. V dropped 1 base and J dropped 2 bases, with 16 bases sitting between them. DNA for the CDR3: TGCGCCAGCAGCCAAGGAACAGGGTTTGTAGACACAGATACGCAGTATTTT. Protein product: CASSQGTGFVDTDTQYF.

The chain recombines TRBV19 with TRBJ2-5, with TRBD1 as a possible D gene (5 bases). Germline CDR1 and CDR2: LNHDA and SQIVND (reference sequence). The V end was cut by 4 bases, the J end by 2 bases, with 11 bases between. This CDR3 region has 14 residues. As DNA, the CDR3 is TGTGCCAGTAGTAAATCGGACACTCAAGAGACCCAGTACTTC. As protein: CASSKSDTQETQYF.

The rearrangement joins TRBV5-1 to TRBJ2-3; TRBD1 matches at 8 bases. Germline trimming cut 0 bases from V and 1 base from J; bases unmatched to any gene: 1. CDR3 length: 15 amino acids. Germline V gene lookup returns CDR1 SGHRS and CDR2 YFSETQ. In nucleotides, the CDR3 is TGCGCCAGCAGCTTGGCGGGACAGGGCACAGATACGCAGTATTTT. It is translated as CASSLAGQGTDTQYF. The full variable domain, completed using reference TRBV5-1 and TRBJ2-3, is KAGVTQTPRYLIKTRGQQVTLSCSPISGHRSVSWYQQTPGQGLQFLFEYFSETQRNKGNFPGRFSGRQFSNSRSEMNVSTLELGDSALYLCASSLAGQGTDTQYFGPGTRLTVL.

V usage is TRBV9 and J usage is TRBJ2-3; D is unclear. V lost 3 bases, J lost 7 bases, and 12 bases lay in between. The CDR3 covers 13 residues. Germline assignment: CDR1 SGDLS and CDR2 YYNGEE. The CDR3 nucleotides read TGTGCCAGCAGCGGTAATCCCCGGAATACGCAGTATTTT. Translation gives CASSGNPRNTQYF.

This chain links TRBV5-6 with TRBJ2-7; the D is unclear. The CDR3 sequence is 12 residues long. Trimming removed 0 bases from V and 3 bases from J, with 4 bases in between. The germline V gene encodes CDR1 SGHDT and CDR2 YYEEEE. For the CDR3, the DNA is TGTGCCAGCAGCTTGGACGGCTACGAGCAGTACTTC. Encoded protein: CASSLDGYEQYF. Using reference TRBV5-6 and TRBJ2-7 for the parts outside the CDR3, the full variable domain is DAGVTQSPTHLIKTRGQQVTLRCSPKSGHDTVSWYQQALGQGPQFIFQYYEEEERQRGNFPDRFSGHQFPNYSSELNVNALLLGDSALYLCASSLDGYEQYFGPGTRLTVT.

The chain links TRBV6-6 to TRBJ2-2; D gene unclear. V was clipped by 2 bases and J by 6 bases, with 7 bases between them. CDR3 length equals 13 residues. Germline V gene sequence: CDR1 MNHNY, CDR2 SVGAGI (reference sequence). The CDR3 DNA follows: TGTGCCAGCAGTTACGGGGATCCCGGGGAGCTGTTTTTT. Protein product: CASSYGDPGELFF.

This chain links TRBV7-5 with TRBJ2-7. TRBV7-5 represents a pseudogene. The CDR3 is 12 amino acids. CDR3 loop: CARSLGTNEQYF. The CDR3 DNA reads TGTGCCAGAAGCTTAGGGACGAACGAGCAGTACTTC.

This clone has just a few counts. The chain employs TRBV4-2 and TRBJ2-7; maybe TRBD1 (5 bases). Germline CDR1 and CDR2: LGHNA and YNFKEQ. V gave up 0 bases and J gave up 3 bases, with 27 bases separating them. The CDR3 extends over 20 amino acids. CDR3 loop: CASSQDLGRGEVRRRYEQYF. The CDR3 DNA reads as TGTGCCAGCAGCCAAGATCTAGGTAGGGGCGAAGTCCGGCGTCGCTACGAGCAGTACTTC.

The gene calls are TRBV5-1 and TRBJ2-3; 11 nucleotides match TRBD2. The germline gives CDR1 SGHRS, CDR2 YFSETQ. There are 17 residues in the CDR3. V lost 4 bases, J lost 4 bases, and 11 bases stayed unmatched. The CDR3 loop is CASSPDPISGGADTQYF. CDR3 bases: TGCGCCAGCAGCCCCGACCCCATTAGCGGGGGGGCAGATACGCAGTATTTT.